The next 32 T cell receptor beta chains were all read from a single sample in a study of cytomegalovirus exposure and HLA in healthy donors (dated by TCRdb to the late 2010s). Libraries were prepared through the immunoSEQ multiplex PCR assay. For the multiplex PCR, a mixture combining 60 forward primers for TCR Vbeta segments and 13 reverse primers for TCR Jbeta segments was used. The table comes from immuneACCESS by way of TCRdb, which keeps in-frame sequences with V and J called. Part of the clones is missing from these tables; in studies checked, under half for an unresolved V gene and the rest for unknown reasons. The data table for this sample lists under 75,000 clones. The top ten constitute 2.4% of the sample. The sequenced material came from PBMCs. The origin of the receptors is a female donor in good health and CMV-seropositive.

As to this clone: Germline is not matched at one junction end, which may reflect a read error. This chain connects TRBV9 to TRBJ1-6; D not certain. Germline lookup yields CDR1 SGDLS and CDR2 YYNGEE. The CDR3 spans 14 residues. The CDR3 sequence: CASSVMGEDSHLHF. CDR3 in DNA: TGTGCCAGCAGCGTAATGGGTGAGGATTCACACCTCCACTTT.

The rearrangement uses TRBV19 and TRBJ1-2; no clear D. Germline V CDR1 and CDR2: LNHDA, SQIVND (reference sequence). This CDR3 has 12 residues. V gave up 3 bases and J gave up 3 bases, with 5 bases separating them. DNA for the CDR3: TGTGCCAGTAGTATTACGGACTATGGCTACACCTTC. Encoded protein: CASSITDYGYTF.

This rearrangement joins TRBV28 to TRBJ1-1; unclear D gene. Trimming removed 7 bases at V and 4 bases at J, with 16 bases between. The CDR3 loop spans 14 amino acids. Germline V gives CDR1 MDHEN, CDR2 SYDVKM. DNA of the CDR3: TGTGCCAGCAATCCACAGATGATGAGCACTGAAGCTTTCTTT. Encoded protein: CASNPQMMSTEAFF.

This chain uses TRBV6-1 with TRBJ2-6, with D possibly being TRBD1 (5 bases). Germline CDR1 reads MNHNS; CDR2 reads SASEGT. This CDR3 is built from 16 residues. V dropped 0 bases and J dropped 4 bases, with 10 bases sitting between them. The CDR3 reads CASSEASRVGANVLTF. As DNA, the CDR3 is TGTGCCAGCAGTGAAGCGTCCAGGGTCGGGGCCAACGTCCTGACTTTC.

V and J are TRBV18 and TRBJ1-2; 12 bases agree with TRBD1. V dropped 2 bases and J dropped 2; count of bases not matched to a gene: 9. The CDR3 has 18 amino acids. The V gene's germline CDR1 is KGHSH and CDR2 LQKENI. CDR3 in amino acids: CASSPMGQGASPNYGYTF. The DNA for the CDR3 is TGTGCCAGCTCACCAATGGGACAGGGGGCATCCCCCAACTATGGCTACACCTTC.

The chain has TRBV7-9 and TRBJ2-1; 11 bases are a match to TRBD2. The length of the CDR3 is 15 residues. V was clipped by 4 bases and J by 8 bases; unmatched bases: 7. Germline V gene data show CDR1 as SEHNR and CDR2 as FQNEAQ (reference sequence). In DNA form, the CDR3 reads TGTGCCAGCAGCTCGCTAGCGGGAGGTGTGTATGAGCAGTTCTTC. Protein: CASSSLAGGVYEQFF.

The chain uses TRBV28 and TRBJ2-7; 10 bases align to TRBD1. The germline V gene has CDR1 MDHEN and CDR2 SYDVKM. The CDR3 contains 15 residues. With V trimmed by 6 bases and J by 7 bases, 12 bases remained unmatched. The CDR3 DNA follows: TGTGCCAGCAGACCAGGGACAGGGGTGGTAGGGGAGCAGTACTTC. This sequence encodes CASRPGTGVVGEQYF.

This sequence joins TRBV29-1 and TRBJ2-7; 9 bases map to TRBD1. The CDR3 is made up of 14 amino acids. The V and J ends lost 7 bases and 5 bases, in that order; junction bases with no gene match: 12. Germline V gives CDR1 SQVTM, CDR2 ANQGSEA. CDR3 in DNA: TGCAGCGGGGTCCCTGGGACAGGGCGCGACGAGCAGTACTTC. Residues: CSGVPGTGRDEQYF.

In regard to this clone: The germline gene is not matched at one end of the junction; a read error may be the cause. The chain recombines TRBV18 with TRBJ2-3; the match to TRBD2 covers 8 bases. CDR1 is KGHSH, CDR2 LQKENI, per germline. The CDR3 is 17 amino acids. CDR3 in amino acids: CASSPPQRRGAVDKQYF. The CDR3 DNA reads as TGTGCCAGCTCACCACCCCAGCGGCGGGGGGCCGTAGATAAGCAGTATTTT.

This chain uses TRBV28 with TRBJ2-1; D is possibly TRBD2 (5 bases). V was trimmed by 3 bases and J by 6 bases, leaving 15 bases between them. This CDR3 comprises 15 residues. From germline, CDR1 is MDHEN and CDR2 SYDVKM. CDR3 protein: CASSLEASIANEQFF. In nucleotides, the CDR3 is TGTGCCAGCAGTTTGGAGGCAAGTATCGCCAATGAGCAGTTCTTC.

The CDR3 spells CASAGDSNQPQHF. CDR3 coding DNA: TGTGCCAGTGCCGGGGATAGCAATCAGCCCCAGCATTTT. The rearrangement joins TRBV19 to TRBJ1-5; D not certain. From germline, CDR1 is LNHDA and CDR2 SQIVND (reference sequence). The V end lost 8 bases, the J end lost 0 bases, and 8 bases lay between the germline ends. The CDR3 is 13 amino acids.

This chain links TRBV28 with TRBJ2-7, with 10 positions matching TRBD1. The CDR3 totals 15 residues. Germline CDR1 and CDR2: MDHEN and SYDVKM. With 5 bases clipped from V and 4 bases from J, the junction kept 8 bases outside the gene matches. CDR3 residues: CASSDRQGARYEQYF. The CDR3 DNA is TGTGCCAGCAGTGACAGACAGGGGGCGCGTTACGAGCAGTACTTC.

This chain links TRBV4-1 with TRBJ1-1, with a tentative D call TRBD1 (5 bases). Trimming pared 1 base from V and 3 bases from J, leaving 15 bases between. The CDR3 extends over 16 amino acids. CDR1 is MGHRA and CDR2 is YSYEKL in the germline V gene. DNA for the CDR3: TGCGCCAGCAGCCAAGGGGGGAGGGGACCCTACACTGAAGCTTTCTTT. It encodes CASSQGGRGPYTEAFF.

The rearrangement joins TRBV10-3 to TRBJ1-2, with TRBD1 matching over 9 bases. This CDR3 contains 18 residues. CDR1 and CDR2 from the germline V gene are ENHRY and SYGVKD. Trimming cost V 8 bases and J 3 bases; bases outside gene matches: 19. CDR3 coding DNA: TGTGCCATCCCAGGAGGGACAGGGTCCGAAGATCCGGACTATGGCTACACCTTC. Protein product: CAIPGGTGSEDPDYGYTF.

The V and J genes are TRBV30 and TRBJ1-3, with 8 bases lining up with TRBD1. The CDR3 covers 15 residues. From germline, CDR1 is GTSNPN and CDR2 SVGIG (reference sequence). Unmatched junction bases numbered 5, after V lost 2 bases and J lost 2 bases. CDR3 DNA: TGTGCCTGGAGTACCCAGGGGGCGCCTGGAAACACCATATATTTT. Protein: CAWSTQGAPGNTIYF.

The chain is built from TRBV10-3 and TRBJ1-1, with 8 nucleotides matching TRBD1. This CDR3 is built from 15 residues. V shed 2 bases, J shed 1 base, and the junction held 3 bases outside the gene matches. Per germline, CDR1 ENHRY and CDR2 SYGVKD. CDR3 coding DNA: TGTGCCATCAGTGAGAAGGGGACAGGGAACACTGAAGCTTTCTTT. Translation gives CAISEKGTGNTEAFF.

The chain combines TRBV28 with TRBJ1-1; TRBD1 is a possible D gene (6 bases). CDR1 MDHEN and CDR2 SYDVKM come from the germline V gene. The length of the CDR3 is 16 residues. V lost 3 bases, J lost 7 bases, and 21 bases lay in between. In DNA form, the CDR3 reads TGTGCCAGCAGTTTTTTGGACAGTACAAAAACGGGTGAAGCTTTCTTT. Its translation is CASSFLDSTKTGEAFF.

The chain carries TRBV5-1 and TRBJ1-2, with TRBD1 identical over 10 bases. Germline CDR1 SGHRS, CDR2 YFSETQ. The CDR3 has 13 residues. Losses at the gene ends were 4 bases for V and 5 bases for J; bases not matched to a gene: 2. The CDR3 DNA follows: TGCGCCAGCAGCCAGGGACAGGGGTATGGCTACACCTTC. Translating it yields CASSQGQGYGYTF.

The chain is built from TRBV29-1 and TRBJ2-1; maybe TRBD1 (6 bases). This CDR3 spans 12 amino acids. Trimming stripped 0 bases from V and 10 bases from J, with 10 bases between. The germline CDR1 and CDR2 sequences are SQVTM and ANQGSEA. CDR3 DNA sequence: TGCAGCGTTGAAGATCACAGGGAGGAGCAGTTCTTC. Amino acid sequence: CSVEDHREEQFF.

CDR3 sequence (DNA): TGTGCCAGCAGTTTAGCAGGGGTGGAGACCCAGTACTTC. Translated: CASSLAGVETQYF. The V gene is TRBV27, the J gene TRBJ2-5; maybe TRBD1 (6 bases). CDR1 MNHEY and CDR2 SMNVEV come from the germline V gene (reference sequence). This CDR3 has 13 residues. V lost 2 bases, J lost 5 bases, and 9 bases lay in between.

Remarks on this clone: The junction departs from the called germline gene at one end, perhaps through a read error. The genes are TRBV30 and TRBJ1-3; tentative D call: TRBD1 (6 bases). This CDR3 is 16 amino acids long. From germline, CDR1 is GTSNPN and CDR2 SVGIG (reference sequence). This chain's CDR3 is CARSVRTADSRNTIYF. CDR3 sequence (DNA): TGTGCCCGGAGCGTCAGGACAGCCGACTCTCGAAACACCATATATTTT. The variable domain in full, completed from reference TRBV30 and TRBJ1-3, reads SQTIHQWPATLVQPVGSPLSLECTVEGTSNPNLYWYRQAAGRGLQLLFYSVGIGQISSEVPQNLSASRPQDRQFILSSKKLLLSDSGFYLCARSVRTADSRNTIYFGEGSWLTVV.

The CDR3 spells CASLSTGGGYTEAFF. The CDR3 bases are TGTGCCAGCCTGTCGACAGGGGGCGGGTACACTGAAGCTTTCTTT. The rearrangement uses TRBV28 and TRBJ1-1; TRBD1 agrees at 10 bases. CDR1 is MDHEN and CDR2 is SYDVKM in the germline V gene. Losses at the gene ends were 8 bases for V and 3 bases for J; bases not matched to a gene: 9. The CDR3 is 15 amino acids. The full variable domain, completed using reference TRBV28 and TRBJ1-1, is DVKVTQSSRYLVKRTGEKVFLECVQDMDHENMFWYRQDPGLGLRLIYFSYDVKMKEKGDIPEGYSVSREKKERFSLILESASTNQTSMYLCASLSTGGGYTEAFFGQGTRLTVV.

V is TRBV28 and J is TRBJ1-2, with a tentative D call TRBD1 (6 bases). The CDR3 is 14 amino acids. Germline CDR1 and CDR2: MDHEN and SYDVKM. V lost 4 bases and J lost 4, with 13 bases in between. CDR3 region: CASSSDRPGYGYTF. CDR3 coding DNA: TGTGCCAGCAGTTCCGACAGGCCGGGCTATGGCTACACCTTC.

The chain links TRBV18 to TRBJ1-1; D is perhaps TRBD1 (5 bases). The CDR3 spans 16 residues. Per germline, CDR1 KGHSH and CDR2 LQKENI. V lost 3 bases, J lost 4 bases, and 18 bases lay in between. The CDR3 is CASSPTGVGMVTEAFF. The CDR3 nucleotides are TGTGCCAGCTCACCCACAGGAGTAGGGATGGTCACTGAAGCTTTCTTT.

The CDR3 bases are TGTGCCAGCAGTGAAGCAACTAGCGCGCAGTATTTT. Translation gives CASSEATSAQYF. This chain uses TRBV6-1 with TRBJ2-3; TRBD2 matches 7 bases. Trimming removed 0 bases from V and 10 bases from J; junction bases left unmatched: 1. The CDR3 loop spans 12 amino acids. Germline V lookup: CDR1 MNHNS, CDR2 SASEGT.

This chain links TRBV19 with TRBJ1-1; 8 nucleotides line up with TRBD1. CDR3 size: 16 residues. Germline loops: CDR1 LNHDA, CDR2 SQIVND (reference sequence). V was clipped by 0 bases and J by 5 bases; unmatched bases: 8. The CDR3 protein is CASSIETGQGRTEAFF. The CDR3 nucleotides read TGTGCCAGTAGTATAGAGACAGGACAGGGCCGGACTGAAGCTTTCTTT.

This chain joins TRBV7-3 and TRBJ1-2, with 9 bases aligning to TRBD1. Looked up from germline, CDR1 is SGHTA and CDR2 is FQGTGA. Trimming took 5 bases from V and 2 from J; bases not matched to a gene: 9. CDR3 length: 16 residues. The CDR3 loop is CASSPTGGGGNYGYTF. The CDR3 bases are TGTGCCAGCAGCCCTACAGGGGGCGGAGGAAACTATGGCTACACCTTC.

The V gene is TRBV19, the J gene TRBJ2-7, with D tentatively TRBD1 (5 bases). This CDR3 contains 14 residues. Germline-derived CDR1 and CDR2 are LNHDA and SQIVND (reference sequence). The V gene lost 6 bases and the J gene lost 4 bases, with 16 bases spanning the gap. CDR3 residues: CASSTGRDEYEQYF. In nucleotides, the CDR3 is TGTGCCAGTAGCACAGGTAGGGATGAGTACGAGCAGTACTTC. Variable domain in full (rest from reference TRBV19 and TRBJ2-7): DGGITQSPKYLFRKEGQNVTLSCEQNLNHDAMYWYRQDPGQGLRLIYYSQIVNDFQKGDIAEGYSVSREKKESFPLTVTSAQKNPTAFYLCASSTGRDEYEQYFGPGTRLTVT.

J is TRBJ2-1 and V is TRBV28; 9 nucleotides match TRBD1. With 6 bases clipped from V and 5 bases from J, the junction kept 8 bases outside the gene matches. This CDR3 region has 15 residues. CDR1 and CDR2 from the germline V gene are MDHEN and SYDVKM. The CDR3 is CASRTPGQGNNEQFF. The CDR3 DNA reads as TGTGCCAGCAGAACTCCGGGACAGGGAAACAATGAGCAGTTCTTC.

J is TRBJ2-3 and V is TRBV27; 10 bases align to TRBD2. This CDR3 is built from 16 residues. CDR1 MNHEY and CDR2 SMNVEV come from the germline V gene (reference sequence). V gave up 5 bases and J gave up 2 bases; unmatched junction bases: 7. In DNA form, the CDR3 reads TGTGCCAGCAGTGATATAGCGGGGGGCCCCACAGATACGCAGTATTTT. Protein sequence: CASSDIAGGPTDTQYF.

The gene calls are TRBV30 and TRBJ2-2, with TRBD1 as a possible D gene (6 bases). CDR1 and CDR2 (germline): GTSNPN, SVGIG (reference sequence). V was clipped by 5 bases and J by 2 bases, with 15 bases between them. This CDR3 has 15 amino acids. The DNA for the CDR3 is TGTGCCTGGGGGAAAGGGACACTTAACACCGGGGAGCTGTTTTTT. It specifies CAWGKGTLNTGELFF.

The rearrangement uses TRBV28 and TRBJ1-2; TRBD1 might be the D (6 bases). This CDR3 is 12 amino acids long. V was trimmed by 5 bases and J by 4 bases, leaving 8 bases between them. CDR1 is MDHEN and CDR2 is SYDVKM in the germline V gene. CDR3 DNA sequence: TGTGCCAGCAGTCAACAGGGCTATGGCTACACCTTC. It translates to CASSQQGYGYTF.